The present T cell receptor beta chain was sequenced within a study of shared clonotypes between healthy human individuals. Study-wide results and limits: Sampling covered nothing but blood. Tissue TCR repertoires likely differ from those found in blood. Shared clonotypes: approximately 4.5% naive CD4, under 4% naive CD8, about 2.4% memory CD4, around 0.4% memory CD8.

How the authors handled the data: From ImmunoSEQ came sequences covering only the junction and carrying no quality scores, so filtering differed. Clones were sequenced by immunoSEQ multiplex PCR, and TCRdb holds only the in-frame ones, with some missing. From that table come the V and J calls and clone size; the DNA was used to work out D and trimming. In the table there are some 1.5 million clones, approximately 97% of which are singletons. The CDR3 covers 17 residues. Deletions cut 7 bases from V and 5 bases from J, with 26 bases between. Looked up from germline, CDR1 is SGHRS and CDR2 is YFSETQ. On this clone: Its antigen is not known.

The TCR sequence derives from a man aged 25 to 40 in good health. Sequencing used naive CD4+ T cells sorted from blood. Subset indicated: CD45RA+ positively selected. V usage is TRBV5-1 and J usage is TRBJ2-3; TRBD1 or TRBD2 may be the D gene (5 bases each). The DNA for the CDR3 is TGCGCCAGCGCCACAGTCCGGGGCCCAAGTAATGGAGATACGCAGTATTTT. It specifies CASATVRGPSNGDTQYF.